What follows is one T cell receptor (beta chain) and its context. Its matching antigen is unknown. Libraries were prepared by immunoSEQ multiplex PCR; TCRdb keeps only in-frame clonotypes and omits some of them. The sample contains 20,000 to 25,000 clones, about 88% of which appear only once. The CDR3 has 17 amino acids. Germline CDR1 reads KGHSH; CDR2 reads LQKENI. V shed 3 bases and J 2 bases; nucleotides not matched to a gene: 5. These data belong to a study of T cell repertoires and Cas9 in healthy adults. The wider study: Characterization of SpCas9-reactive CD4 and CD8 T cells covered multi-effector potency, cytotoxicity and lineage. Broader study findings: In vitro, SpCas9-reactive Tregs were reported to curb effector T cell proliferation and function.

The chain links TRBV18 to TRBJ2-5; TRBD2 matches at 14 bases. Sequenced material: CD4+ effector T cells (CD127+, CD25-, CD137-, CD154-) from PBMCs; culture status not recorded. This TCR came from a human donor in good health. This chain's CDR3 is CASSPQRTSGGQETQYF. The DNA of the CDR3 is TGTGCCAGCTCACCTCAGCGGACTAGCGGGGGGCAAGAGACCCAGTACTTC.